The clone carrying this TCR beta chain was seen a handful of times. What it recognizes is unknown. Making the TCR beta libraries involved quantitative 5'-RACE with molecular barcodes. In TCRdb, the 5' RACE reads were re-called with MiXCR into one record per CDR3 protein. The sample consists of around 770,000 distinct CDR3 sequences, roughly 10% of them appearing once. The data are from a study of CD8 T cells in ankylosing spondylitis. The germline gives CDR1 SGHRS, CDR2 YFSETQ. The V gene lost 4 bases and the J gene lost 1 base, with 11 bases spanning the gap. The CDR3 is 14 residues long. Findings and limits, study-wide: Previously reported in reactive arthritis synovial fluid and blood were some of the motif variants. Several highly homologous variants made up a TCR beta motif, and this motif appeared characteristic of ankylosing spondylitis blood. Clones linked to disease, bearing a CD8+ phenotype, were relatively rare in peripheral blood. Reportedly, matched ankylosing spondylitis synovial fluid was significantly enriched for disease-linked clones.

The sequence was obtained from a male donor with ankylosing spondylitis. V usage is TRBV5-1 and J usage is TRBJ1-1, with D unclear. Sequencing input: blood, either unsorted or a sorted T cell fraction (not recorded which). CDR3 sequence (DNA): TGCGCCAGCAGCGGATATTCAGGGAACACTGAAGCTTTCTTT. Translated, it gives CASSGYSGNTEAFF.